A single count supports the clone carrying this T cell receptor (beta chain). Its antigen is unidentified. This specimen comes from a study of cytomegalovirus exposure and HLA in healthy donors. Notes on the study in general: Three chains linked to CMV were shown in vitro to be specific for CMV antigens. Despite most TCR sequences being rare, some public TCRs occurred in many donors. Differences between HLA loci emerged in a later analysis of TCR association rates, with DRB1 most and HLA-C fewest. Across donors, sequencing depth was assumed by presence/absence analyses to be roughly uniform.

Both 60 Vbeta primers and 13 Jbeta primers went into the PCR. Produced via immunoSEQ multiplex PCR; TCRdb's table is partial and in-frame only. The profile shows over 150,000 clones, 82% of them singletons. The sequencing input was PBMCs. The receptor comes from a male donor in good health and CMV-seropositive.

The CDR3 spells CATSRDKIQGEETQYF. CDR3 DNA: TGTGCCACCAGCAGAGATAAGATACAGGGTGAAGAGACCCAGTACTTC. The chain has TRBV15 and TRBJ2-5; possible D gene TRBD1, 6 bases. The CDR3 is 16 amino acids. Germline-derived CDR1 and CDR2 are LNHNV and YYDKDF (reference sequence). The V gene lost 0 bases and the J gene lost 3 bases, with 14 bases spanning the gap.